This entry lists 14 T cell receptor beta chains sequenced from one sample in a study of cytomegalovirus exposure and HLA in healthy donors. The PCR was carried out with 60 Vbeta primers and 13 Jbeta primers. The assay was immunoSEQ multiplex PCR, and TCRdb's table has in-frame clones only and misses some. The ten top clones account for about 1.6%, within a sample of approximately 150,000 clones. The sample comprised PBMCs. Every receptor here comes from a woman aged 40-49 years in good health and CMV-seronegative.

This chain connects TRBV19 to TRBJ1-1; D gene unclear. Per the germline V gene, CDR1 is LNHDA and CDR2 is SQIVND (reference sequence). This CDR3 is built from 13 residues. Trimming took off 4 bases at V and 1 base at J, with 7 bases between the two ends. This chain's CDR3 is CASSKPGNTEAFF. CDR3 coding DNA: TGTGCCAGTAGTAAACCCGGGAACACTGAAGCTTTCTTT.

This chain uses TRBV7-3 with TRBJ2-4; maybe TRBD2 (5 bases). Trimming shortened V by 6 bases and J by 0 bases, and 12 bases separated the two germline ends. CDR3 length: 15 residues. Germline V CDR1 and CDR2: SGHTA, FQGTGA. CDR3 region: CASRSNGVAKNIQYF. Here the CDR3 DNA reads TGTGCCAGCAGGTCGAACGGGGTAGCCAAAAACATTCAGTACTTC.

The gene calls are TRBV7-2 and TRBJ2-5, with 9 nucleotides matching TRBD2. The CDR3 is 16 residues long. The J segment lost 5 bases and the V segment lost 1 base, leaving 8 bases of the junction unmatched. In germline, CDR1 is SGHTA, CDR2 FQGNSA. CDR3 loop: CASSLERRGGRETQYF. CDR3 DNA sequence: TGTGCCAGCAGCTTAGAAAGGCGGGGGGGCCGGGAGACCCAGTACTTC.

This chain links TRBV5-4 with TRBJ1-2; 9 bases are a match to TRBD1. V trimming: 3 bases; J trimming: 7 bases; junction bases outside the gene matches: 10. CDR1 and CDR2 from the germline V gene are SGHNT and YYREEE (reference sequence). This CDR3 is 15 amino acids long. CDR3 in DNA: TGTGCCAGCAGCTGGGACACAGGGGGCGCGGGTGGCTACACCTTC. Its translation is CASSWDTGGAGGYTF.

The rearrangement links TRBV7-8 to TRBJ1-1, with 10 bases matching TRBD1. The CDR3 is 14 residues long. Per germline, CDR1 SGHVS and CDR2 FQNEAQ. Trimming at V came to 5 bases and at J to 4 bases, leaving 4 bases not matched to a gene. The CDR3 DNA sequence: TGTGCCAGCAGCACAAGACAGGGGGCCACTGAAGCTTTCTTT. Its protein is CASSTRQGATEAFF.

J is TRBJ1-5 and V is TRBV7-2, with unresolved D. This CDR3 has 15 amino acids. Trimming cost V 2 bases and J 5 bases, with 13 bases left between them. Germline V CDR1 and CDR2: SGHTA, FQGNSA. CDR3 nucleotides: TGTGCCAGCAGCTTACGAGGAGACGGGTATCAGCCCCAGCATTTT. It encodes CASSLRGDGYQPQHF.

The chain joins TRBV4-3 to TRBJ1-2, with D tentatively TRBD1 (6 bases). Germline values: CDR1 LGHNA, CDR2 YSLEER. V was pared by 1 base and J by 6 bases, with 15 bases between. CDR3 size: 15 residues. The CDR3: CASSQGEAGDHGYTF. For the CDR3, the DNA is TGCGCCAGCAGCCAAGGTGAAGCAGGGGACCATGGCTACACCTTC.

The CDR3 region has the DNA TGTGCCAGCAGCTTACAGGGTGGAGATCGAGAGACCCAGTACTTC. Encoded protein: CASSLQGGDRETQYF. This chain links TRBV7-3 with TRBJ2-5; maybe TRBD1 (5 bases). V dropped 2 bases and J dropped 4 bases, with 14 bases sitting between them. Looked up from germline, CDR1 is SGHTA and CDR2 is FQGTGA. The CDR3 is 15 amino acids.

As DNA, the CDR3 is TGTGCCATCAGTGAGGGGGCTCTGACCTACGAGCAGTACTTC. It specifies CAISEGALTYEQYF. The chain couples TRBV10-3 to TRBJ2-7, with D possibly being TRBD1 (5 bases). The V end was cut by 2 bases, the J end by 2 bases, with 10 bases between. Germline loops: CDR1 ENHRY, CDR2 SYGVKD. The CDR3 is 14 residues long.

V gene TRBV6-5 combines with J gene TRBJ2-4; 11 nucleotides match TRBD2. Germline values: CDR1 MNHEY, CDR2 SVGAGI. Unmatched junction bases numbered 2, after V lost 5 bases and J lost 5 bases. CDR3 length: 14 residues. The CDR3 nucleotides read TGTGCCAGCAGTCAGACTAGCGGGGAAAACATTCAGTACTTC. Translated: CASSQTSGENIQYF.

This chain links TRBV5-6 with TRBJ2-7, with D possibly TRBD2 on 5 matching bases. Per the germline V gene, CDR1 is SGHDT and CDR2 is YYEEEE. V dropped 4 bases and J dropped 9 bases, with 17 bases sitting between them. The length of the CDR3 is 13 residues. The CDR3 nucleotides read TGTGCCAGCAGCCGCAACGGACTCGCGCGGCAGTACGTC. As protein: CASSRNGLARQYV.

The J gene is TRBJ1-1, the V gene TRBV14, with D uncertain. V gave up 2 bases and J gave up 8 bases, with 6 bases separating them. Germline loops: CDR1 SGHDN, CDR2 FVKESK. The length of the CDR3 is 11 residues. The CDR3 here is CASSQYLEAFF. CDR3 nucleotide sequence: TGTGCCAGCAGCCAATACCTAGAAGCTTTCTTT.

CDR3 loop: CASSLGQGVSYEQYF. In DNA form, the CDR3 reads TGTGCCAGCAGCTTAGGACAGGGGGTTTCCTACGAGCAGTACTTC. The V gene is TRBV11-2, the J gene TRBJ2-7; 9 nucleotides agree with TRBD1. V shed 1 base and J 1 base; nucleotides not matched to a gene: 2. CDR3 length: 15 residues. Germline CDR1 SGHAT, CDR2 FQNNGV.

The gene calls are TRBV14 and TRBJ2-7, with 8 bases identical to TRBD1. The CDR3 runs 17 residues. The junction had 11 bases not matched to a gene; V was cut back by 1 base and J by 3 bases. The germline gives CDR1 SGHDN, CDR2 FVKESK. The CDR3 nucleotides read TGTGCCAGCAGCCAAGGGTGGACAGGGTCAAGTCTCTACGAGCAGTACTTC. Encoded protein: CASSQGWTGSSLYEQYF.